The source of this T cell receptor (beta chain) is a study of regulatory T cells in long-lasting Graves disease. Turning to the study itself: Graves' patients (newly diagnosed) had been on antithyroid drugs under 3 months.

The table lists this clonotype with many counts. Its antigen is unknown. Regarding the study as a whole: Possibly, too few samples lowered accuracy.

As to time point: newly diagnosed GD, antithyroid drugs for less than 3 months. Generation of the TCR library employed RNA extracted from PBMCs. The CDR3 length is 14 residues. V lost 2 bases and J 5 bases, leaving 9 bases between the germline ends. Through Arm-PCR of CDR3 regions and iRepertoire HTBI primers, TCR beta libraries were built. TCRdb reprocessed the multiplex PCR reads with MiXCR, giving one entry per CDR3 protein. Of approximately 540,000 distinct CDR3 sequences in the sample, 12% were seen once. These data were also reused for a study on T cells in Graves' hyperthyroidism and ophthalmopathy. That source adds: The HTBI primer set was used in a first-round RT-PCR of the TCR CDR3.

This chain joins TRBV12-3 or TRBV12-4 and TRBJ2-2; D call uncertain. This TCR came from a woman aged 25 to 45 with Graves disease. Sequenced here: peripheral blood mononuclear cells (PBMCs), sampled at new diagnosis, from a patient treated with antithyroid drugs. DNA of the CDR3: TGTGCCAGCAGTTTAATGGATCCGACCGGGGAGCTGTTTTTT. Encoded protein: CASSLMDPTGELFF.